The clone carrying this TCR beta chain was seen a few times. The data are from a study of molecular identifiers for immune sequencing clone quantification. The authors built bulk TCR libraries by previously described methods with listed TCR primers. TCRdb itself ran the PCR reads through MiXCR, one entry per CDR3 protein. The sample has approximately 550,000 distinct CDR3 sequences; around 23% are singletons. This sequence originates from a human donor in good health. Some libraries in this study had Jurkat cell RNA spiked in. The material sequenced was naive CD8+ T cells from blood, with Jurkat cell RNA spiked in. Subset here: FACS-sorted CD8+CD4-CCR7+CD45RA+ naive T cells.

The CDR3 DNA reads TGTGCCAGCAGCTTATTTGACTCCCGGGCAGATACGCAGTATTTT. Protein sequence: CASSLFDSRADTQYF. The V and J genes are TRBV11-2 and TRBJ2-3; D remains ambiguous. The germline V gene encodes CDR1 SGHAT and CDR2 FQNNGV. The CDR3 contains 15 residues. The V end lost 2 bases, the J end lost 4 bases, and 13 bases lay between the germline ends.